The 5 T cell receptor beta chains reported below all come from one sample, sequenced in a study of cytomegalovirus exposure and HLA in healthy donors. This table comes from immunoSEQ multiplex PCR, and its TCRdb copy is limited to in-frame clones, with some not included. Among under 250,000 clones listed, about nine tenths were seen once. Input material: PBMCs. The receptors come from a woman aged 18-30 years in good health and CMV-seropositive.

The rearrangement joins TRBV13 to TRBJ2-7; TRBD2 aligns across 10 bases. V was clipped by 4 bases and J by 3 bases; unmatched bases: 9. This CDR3 comprises 16 residues. The germline V gene has CDR1 PRHDT and CDR2 FYEKMQ (reference sequence). CDR3 sequence reads: CASSSPSSGSGYEQYF. The CDR3 region has the DNA TGTGCCAGCAGCTCGCCTTCTAGCGGGAGTGGCTACGAGCAGTACTTC.

This clone showed up just a few times. This rearrangement joins TRBV18 to TRBJ1-5; D ambiguous. V shed 2 bases and J shed 4 bases, with 12 bases lying between them. Germline CDR1 and CDR2: KGHSH and LQKENI. This CDR3 has 15 residues. CDR3 sequence: CASSPNWAENQPQHF. In nucleotides, the CDR3 is TGTGCCAGCTCACCAAATTGGGCAGAGAATCAGCCCCAGCATTTT.

The chain carries TRBV4-1 and TRBJ1-3, with TRBD1 identical over 9 bases. J was trimmed by 2 bases and V by 4 bases; bases with no gene match: 12. CDR3 length: 18 residues. From germline, CDR1 is MGHRA and CDR2 YSYEKL. The CDR3 sequence is CASSPAFGTGLAGNTIYF. CDR3 DNA: TGCGCCAGCAGCCCAGCCTTCGGGACAGGGCTGGCTGGAAACACCATATATTTT.

The sample holds one count of this clone. The chain recombines TRBV28 with TRBJ2-6; D perhaps matches TRBD1 (6 bases). This CDR3 comprises 17 residues. The germline V and J ends were trimmed by 0 bases and 1 base, with 10 bases remaining between them. CDR1 and CDR2 from the germline V gene are MDHEN and SYDVKM. As DNA, the CDR3 is TGTGCCAGCAGTTTATGGACAGGCGATTCTGGGGCCAACGTCCTGACTTTC. It translates to CASSLWTGDSGANVLTF.

V is TRBV11-3 and J is TRBJ2-2, with 9 bases fitting TRBD1. There are 19 residues in the CDR3. Trimming removed 5 bases from V and 6 bases from J; junction bases left unmatched: 19. Germline CDR1 is SGHNT and CDR2 is YENEEA. The CDR3 DNA follows: TGTGCCAGCAGCCACCGGGACAGGGTAGGAACTTTCGAGGCCGGGGAGCTGTTTTTT. Protein sequence: CASSHRDRVGTFEAGELFF. The variable domain in full, with the rest retrieved from reference TRBV11-3 and TRBJ2-2, is EAGVVQSPRYKIIEKKQPVAFWCNPISGHNTLYWYLQNLGQGPELLIRYENEEAVDDSQLPKDRFSAERLKGVDSTLKIQPAELGDSAVYLCASSHRDRVGTFEAGELFFGEGSRLTVL.